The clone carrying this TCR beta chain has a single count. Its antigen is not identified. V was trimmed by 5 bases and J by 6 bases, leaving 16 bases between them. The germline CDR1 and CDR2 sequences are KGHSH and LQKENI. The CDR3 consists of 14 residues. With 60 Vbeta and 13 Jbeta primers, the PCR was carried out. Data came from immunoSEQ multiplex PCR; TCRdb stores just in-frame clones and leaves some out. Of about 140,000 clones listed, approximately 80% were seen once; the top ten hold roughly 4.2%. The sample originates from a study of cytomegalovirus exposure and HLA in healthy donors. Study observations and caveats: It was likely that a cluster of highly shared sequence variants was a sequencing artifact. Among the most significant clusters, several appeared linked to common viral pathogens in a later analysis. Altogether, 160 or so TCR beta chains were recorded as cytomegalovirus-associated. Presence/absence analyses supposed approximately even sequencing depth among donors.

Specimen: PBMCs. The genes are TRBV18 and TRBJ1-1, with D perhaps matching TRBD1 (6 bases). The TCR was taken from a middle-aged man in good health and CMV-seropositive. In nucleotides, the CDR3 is TGTGCCAGCTCATCAACAGGGCTGGGGTCTGAAGCTTTCTTT. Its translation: CASSSTGLGSEAFF.